Sequencing of this T cell receptor beta chain was carried out in a study of Graves' ophthalmopathy and Graves' hyperthyroidism. Study-level findings and limits: With a specificity of around 76% and a sensitivity of about 71%, the model predicted ophthalmopathy progression.

CDR3 length: 13 residues. Germline V CDR1 and CDR2: SGHTA, FQGNSA. The V end lost 1 base, the J end lost 4 bases, and 8 bases lay between the germline ends. Fresh peripheral blood (approximately 10 ml) yielded the PBMCs. With respect to this clonotype: Antigen unknown.

TCR beta CDR3 regions were amplified from RNA transcripts. Investigators did first-round RT-PCR with HTBI primers, then second-round multiplex PCR. TCRdb re-derived calls from the multiplex PCR reads in MiXCR, one entry per CDR3 protein. Altogether about 230,000 distinct CDR3 sequences are present, around 42% being singletons, with the ten largest covering around 43%. The source of this sequence is an adult man with Graves' ophthalmopathy. V gene TRBV7-2 combines with J gene TRBJ2-7; a possible D gene is TRBD2 (5 bases). The sequenced material came from peripheral blood. The CDR3 DNA reads TGTGCCAGCAGCTTAGAACTAGATTACGAGCAGTACTTC. This translates into CASSLELDYEQYF.